This TCR beta chain stems from a study of blood T cell repertoires in COVID-19. The wider study: There were acute and convalescent COVID-19 samples, and they came from the United States, Italy and Spain. The analysed material was cDNA or gDNA that came from T cells, B-cell-depleted T cells, or PBMCs.

Authors' data handling: Cell counts per sample came from amplifying reference gene primers. Sequenced by immunoSEQ multiplex PCR; TCRdb stores in-frame clones only, minus some. V and J calls and clone size are as listed in that table; D and trimming were resolved from the DNA. The sample yields around 700,000 clones, about 87% seen once. The germline V gene encodes CDR1 SGHVS and CDR2 FNYEAQ. The CDR3 runs to 15 residues. V was pared by 1 base and J by 5 bases, with 3 bases of the junction left unmatched. The chain joins TRBV7-6 to TRBJ2-5; TRBD2 agrees at 11 bases. The sample was peripheral blood. This clonotype was obtained from a woman between 18 and 30 years old with acute or convalescent COVID-19. CDR3 sequence (DNA): TGTGCCAGCAGCTTAGAGGCTAGCGGGGGGGAGACCCAGTACTTC. Translated, it gives CASSLEASGGETQYF.